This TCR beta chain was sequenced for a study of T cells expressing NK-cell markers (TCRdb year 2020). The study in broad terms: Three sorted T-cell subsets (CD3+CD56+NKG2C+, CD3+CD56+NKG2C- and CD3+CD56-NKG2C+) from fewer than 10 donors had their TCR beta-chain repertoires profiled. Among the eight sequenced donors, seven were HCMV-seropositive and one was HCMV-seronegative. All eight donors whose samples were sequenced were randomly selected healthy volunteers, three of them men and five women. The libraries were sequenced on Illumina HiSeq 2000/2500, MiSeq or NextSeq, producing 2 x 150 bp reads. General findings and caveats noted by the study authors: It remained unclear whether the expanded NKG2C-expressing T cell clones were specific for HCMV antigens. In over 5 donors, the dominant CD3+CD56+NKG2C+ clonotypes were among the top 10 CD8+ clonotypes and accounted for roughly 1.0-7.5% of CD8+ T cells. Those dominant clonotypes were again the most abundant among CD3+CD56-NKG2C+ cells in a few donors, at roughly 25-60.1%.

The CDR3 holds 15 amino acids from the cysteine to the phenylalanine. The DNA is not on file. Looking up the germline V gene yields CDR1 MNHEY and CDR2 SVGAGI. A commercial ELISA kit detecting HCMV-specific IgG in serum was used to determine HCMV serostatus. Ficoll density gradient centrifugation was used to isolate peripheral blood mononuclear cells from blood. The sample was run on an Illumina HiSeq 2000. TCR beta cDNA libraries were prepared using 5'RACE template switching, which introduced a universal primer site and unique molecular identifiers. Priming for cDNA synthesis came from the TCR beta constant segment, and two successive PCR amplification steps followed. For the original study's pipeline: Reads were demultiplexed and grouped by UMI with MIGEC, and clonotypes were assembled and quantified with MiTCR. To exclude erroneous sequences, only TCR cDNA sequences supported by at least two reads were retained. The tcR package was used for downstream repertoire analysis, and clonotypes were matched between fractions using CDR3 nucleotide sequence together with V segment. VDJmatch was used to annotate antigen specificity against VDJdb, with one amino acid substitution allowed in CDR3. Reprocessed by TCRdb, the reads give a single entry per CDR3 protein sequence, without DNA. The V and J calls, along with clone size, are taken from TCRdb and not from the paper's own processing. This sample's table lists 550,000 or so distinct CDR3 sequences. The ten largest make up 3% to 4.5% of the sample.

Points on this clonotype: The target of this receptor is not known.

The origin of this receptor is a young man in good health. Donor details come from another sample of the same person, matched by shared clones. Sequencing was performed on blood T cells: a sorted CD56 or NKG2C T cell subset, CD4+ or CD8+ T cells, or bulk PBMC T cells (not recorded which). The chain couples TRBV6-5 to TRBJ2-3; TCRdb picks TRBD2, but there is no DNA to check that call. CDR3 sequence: CASSLPRPRTDTQYF.